These 29 T cell receptor beta chains were all obtained from the same sample, sequenced in a study of radiotherapy plus CTLA-4 blockade in lung cancer. Libraries were prepared by immunoSEQ multiplex PCR; TCRdb keeps only in-frame clonotypes and omits some of them. Here the sample spans about 51,000 clones, roughly 77% being singletons. The input for sequencing was peripheral blood, taken from a patient treated with radiotherapy plus ipilimumab. The receptors stem from a human donor with non-small cell lung cancer who had a complete response to radiotherapy plus ipilimumab.

V and J are TRBV30 and TRBJ1-4; D is unclear. V was clipped by 2 bases and J by 2 bases, with 9 bases between them. From germline, CDR1 is GTSNPN and CDR2 SVGIG (reference sequence). The CDR3 runs to 14 residues. The CDR3 spells CAWSLENTNEKLFF. For the CDR3, the DNA is TGTGCCTGGAGTTTGGAGAATACTAATGAAAAACTGTTTTTT.

V gene TRBV4-1 combines with J gene TRBJ2-4, with D maybe TRBD1 (6 bases). The V and J ends lost 1 base and 0 bases respectively, with 16 bases between them. The CDR3 has 18 amino acids. Germline V gene lookup returns CDR1 MGHRA and CDR2 YSYEKL. For the CDR3, the DNA is TGCGCCAGCAGCCAAGTTTTTTCACAGGGTGTAGCCAAAAACATTCAGTACTTC. It translates to CASSQVFSQGVAKNIQYF.

The chain joins TRBV5-4 to TRBJ1-2; D may be TRBD1 (5 bases). The V end was cut by 4 bases, the J end by 4 bases, with 17 bases between. Germline-derived CDR1 and CDR2 are SGHNT and YYREEE (reference sequence). The CDR3 totals 15 residues. CDR3 nucleotides: TGTGCCAGCAGCACACAGCAGGGAAATGGCTATGGCTACACCTTC. Protein: CASSTQQGNGYGYTF.

The chain combines TRBV29-1 with TRBJ2-2, with unresolved D. The V and J ends lost 3 bases and 0 bases respectively, with 8 bases between them. The germline gives CDR1 SQVTM, CDR2 ANQGSEA. The CDR3 covers 14 residues. The CDR3 protein is CSVDGHTNTGELFF. CDR3 DNA: TGCAGCGTTGATGGCCATACGAACACCGGGGAGCTGTTTTTT.

The V gene is TRBV5-4, the J gene TRBJ1-1, with D hard to call. The CDR3 is 15 residues long. Trimming cost V 4 bases and J 0 bases, with 13 bases left between them. Germline-derived CDR1 and CDR2 are SGHNT and YYREEE (reference sequence). CDR3 sequence: CASSTPGSMNTEAFF. The CDR3 bases are TGTGCCAGCAGCACCCCAGGATCAATGAACACTGAAGCTTTCTTT.

This chain connects TRBV29-1 to TRBJ1-2; perhaps TRBD1 as D (6 bases). V gave up 6 bases and J gave up 7 bases, with 15 bases separating them. Germline values: CDR1 SQVTM, CDR2 ANQGSEA. This CDR3 comprises 12 residues. The chain's CDR3 is CSVHNRVRGYTF. In DNA form, the CDR3 reads TGCAGCGTCCACAACAGGGTTCGTGGCTACACCTTC.

V and J are TRBV5-1 and TRBJ1-4; TRBD1 might be the D (5 bases). The CDR3 has 14 residues. Trimming took 3 bases from V and 6 from J, leaving 12 bases between them. CDR1 is SGHRS and CDR2 is YFSETQ in the germline V gene. Here the CDR3 reads CASSSGRGDEKLFF. CDR3 in DNA: TGCGCCAGCAGCTCCGGGAGGGGTGATGAAAAACTGTTTTTT.

V is TRBV9 and J is TRBJ1-1; tentatively, D is TRBD1 (5 bases). Trimming left V 4 bases short and J 3 bases short, with 13 bases between. Germline V gene data show CDR1 as SGDLS and CDR2 as YYNGEE. CDR3 length: 14 amino acids. DNA for the CDR3: TGTGCCAGCAGCCCAGGGAATTCGGACACTGAAGCTTTCTTT. Its protein product is CASSPGNSDTEAFF.

The V and J genes are TRBV10-3 and TRBJ2-7; 12 nucleotides agree with TRBD2. CDR3 length equals 15 residues. The V segment lost 0 bases and the J segment 7 bases; nucleotides outside the gene matches: 4. Germline V gene data show CDR1 as ENHRY and CDR2 as SYGVKD. The CDR3 is CAISESASGRGEQYV. In nucleotides, the CDR3 is TGTGCCATCAGTGAGTCGGCTAGCGGGAGGGGAGAGCAGTACGTC.

V usage is TRBV2 and J usage is TRBJ1-3; 8 positions agree with TRBD1. Germline loops: CDR1 SNHLY, CDR2 FYNNEI. The CDR3 covers 16 residues. V shed 5 bases and J 3 bases; nucleotides not matched to a gene: 9. Written as DNA, the CDR3 is TGTGCCAGCAGTATAATGAGACAGGGGCATGGAAACACCATATATTTT. This sequence encodes CASSIMRQGHGNTIYF.

The chain employs TRBV19 and TRBJ2-6, with a weak D call TRBD2 (6 bases). Trimming left V 7 bases short and J 4 bases short, with 14 bases between. Germline CDR1 and CDR2: LNHDA and SQIVND (reference sequence). CDR3 length equals 15 residues. CDR3 sequence: CASIGGAVGANVLTF. CDR3 bases: TGTGCCAGTATCGGGGGAGCAGTGGGGGCCAACGTCCTGACTTTC.

CDR3 nucleotide sequence: TGTGCCAGCAGGGAAGCGGGGGGTACCCTCAATGAGCAGTTCTTC. Protein product: CASREAGGTLNEQFF. This chain joins TRBV5-6 and TRBJ2-1, with TRBD2 matching over 9 bases. V shed 5 bases and J 6 bases; nucleotides not matched to a gene: 9. The CDR3 sequence is 15 residues long. Germline V gene data show CDR1 as SGHDT and CDR2 as YYEEEE.

The rearrangement links TRBV13 to TRBJ2-3, with 8 bases lining up with TRBD1. This CDR3 comprises 15 residues. Germline CDR1 and CDR2: PRHDT and FYEKMQ (reference sequence). V was clipped by 4 bases and J by 2 bases; unmatched bases: 5. CDR3 bases: TGTGCCAGCAGCTCTCGGACAGGGAACACAGATACGCAGTATTTT. It is translated as CASSSRTGNTDTQYF.

This rearrangement joins TRBV11-2 to TRBJ2-7; 7 bases line up with TRBD2. This CDR3 has 14 amino acids. The germline CDR1 and CDR2 sequences are SGHAT and FQNNGV. J was trimmed by 6 bases and V by 0 bases; bases with no gene match: 5. The CDR3 DNA follows: TGTGCCAGCAGCTTAGAGGGGAGGGGTCTCGAGCAGTACGTC. Protein sequence: CASSLEGRGLEQYV.

The V call is TRBV10-3, the J call TRBJ2-7; 11 bases are shared with TRBD2. Germline V gives CDR1 ENHRY, CDR2 SYGVKD. V gave up 4 bases and J gave up 2 bases; unmatched junction bases: 7. CDR3 size: 16 residues. The CDR3 region is CAISGVSGGVTYEQYF. CDR3 in DNA: TGTGCCATCAGTGGGGTTAGCGGGGGGGTAACCTACGAGCAGTACTTC.

V is TRBV12-5 and J is TRBJ2-2, with 12 bases matching TRBD2. Germline lookup yields CDR1 LGHNT and CDR2 FRNRAP. V shed 5 bases, J shed 5 bases, and the junction held 3 bases outside the gene matches. This CDR3 contains 15 residues. The CDR3 region has the DNA TGTGCTAGTGGTGTGACTAGCGGGGGAACCGGGGAGCTGTTTTTT. Translating it yields CASGVTSGGTGELFF.

The J gene is TRBJ2-1, the V gene TRBV7-8, with 9 nucleotides matching TRBD1. The germline gives CDR1 SGHVS, CDR2 FQNEAQ. The CDR3 covers 15 residues. Germline trimming cut 5 bases from V and 10 bases from J; bases unmatched to any gene: 12. The CDR3 loop reads CASSLRDRAIQEQFF. The CDR3 bases are TGTGCCAGCAGCCTCCGGGACAGGGCCATCCAGGAGCAGTTCTTC.

The V call is TRBV6-5, the J call TRBJ1-3; possibly TRBD1 for D (5 bases). V shed 6 bases and J shed 0 bases, with 12 bases lying between them. This CDR3 is 15 amino acids long. Germline loops: CDR1 MNHEY, CDR2 SVGAGI. The CDR3 nucleotides are TGTGCCAGCAGGGCCAGGGCTAGCTCTGGAAACACCATATATTTT. It codes for CASRARASSGNTIYF.

J is TRBJ1-3 and V is TRBV10-1; no firm D call. The CDR3 has 18 amino acids. V shed 3 bases and J shed 0 bases, with 18 bases lying between them. The germline gives CDR1 WNHNN, CDR2 SYGVQD (reference sequence). CDR3 amino acids: CASSESLRSYNSGNTIYF. In DNA form, the CDR3 reads TGCGCCAGCAGTGAATCTCTTAGGAGTTACAACTCTGGAAACACCATATATTTT.

The chain has TRBV9 and TRBJ2-3, with D possibly matching TRBD1 (6 bases). This CDR3 comprises 15 residues. Trimming left V 0 bases short and J 3 bases short, with 11 bases between. Germline values: CDR1 SGDLS, CDR2 YYNGEE. The CDR3 nucleotides are TGTGCCAGCAGCGTAGTCACAGGGTTAACAGATACGCAGTATTTT. Its protein is CASSVVTGLTDTQYF.

This chain joins TRBV6-6 and TRBJ1-6; 9 positions match TRBD1. After removal of 7 bases from V and 9 bases from J, the junction contained 10 bases not matched to a gene. Germline V gene sequence: CDR1 MNHNY, CDR2 SVGAGI (reference sequence). The CDR3 totals 15 residues. CDR3: CASTTPGQGSSPLHF. For the CDR3, the DNA is TGTGCCAGCACTACACCGGGACAGGGAAGTTCACCCCTCCACTTT.

This clone was counted a single time. V is TRBV7-2 and J is TRBJ2-7; 8 bases are shared with TRBD1. CDR1 is SGHTA, CDR2 FQGNSA, per germline. The V segment lost 6 bases and the J segment 7 bases; nucleotides outside the gene matches: 11. The CDR3 is 14 residues long. The CDR3 is CASRSGQAFGEQYF. In DNA form, the CDR3 reads TGTGCCAGCAGGTCGGGACAGGCCTTTGGGGAGCAGTACTTC.

The chain combines TRBV5-1 with TRBJ1-1; 7 nucleotides line up with TRBD1. There are 14 residues in the CDR3. V gave up 3 bases and J gave up 1 base; unmatched junction bases: 3. Per the germline V gene, CDR1 is SGHRS and CDR2 is YFSETQ. DNA of the CDR3: TGCGCCAGCAGCTCTGGACAGGAGAACACTGAAGCTTTCTTT. Translating it yields CASSSGQENTEAFF. The full variable domain, completed using reference TRBV5-1 and TRBJ1-1, is KAGVTQTPRYLIKTRGQQVTLSCSPISGHRSVSWYQQTPGQGLQFLFEYFSETQRNKGNFPGRFSGRQFSNSRSEMNVSTLELGDSALYLCASSSGQENTEAFFGQGTRLTVV.

The chain recombines TRBV19 with TRBJ2-5, with D perhaps TRBD2 (6 bases). The CDR3 runs to 16 residues. Per the germline V gene, CDR1 is LNHDA and CDR2 is SQIVND (reference sequence). Trimming pared 6 bases from V and 1 base from J, leaving 18 bases between. CDR3 sequence (DNA): TGTGCCAGTAGACCAGGATGGAGGGGCGTCCAAGAGACCCAGTACTTC. Amino acids: CASRPGWRGVQETQYF.

The gene calls are TRBV4-1 and TRBJ2-2, with 11 nucleotides matching TRBD1. CDR1 is MGHRA and CDR2 is YSYEKL in the germline V gene. Germline trimming cut 2 bases from V and 5 bases from J; bases unmatched to any gene: 1. The CDR3 is 15 residues long. CDR3 residues: CASSQRDRGTGELFF. The CDR3 DNA reads TGCGCCAGCAGCCAAAGGGACAGGGGGACCGGGGAGCTGTTTTTT.

This chain connects TRBV6-5 to TRBJ1-2, with no clear D. V was clipped by 5 bases and J by 7 bases, with 11 bases between them. CDR1 MNHEY and CDR2 SVGAGI come from the germline V gene. This CDR3 has 12 residues. CDR3 region: CASSTGVGGYTF. The CDR3, as DNA: TGTGCCAGCAGTACCGGAGTAGGTGGCTACACCTTC.

The rearrangement links TRBV6-5 to TRBJ1-4, with D maybe TRBD1 (6 bases). Trimming cost V 5 bases and J 3 bases, with 13 bases left between them. Germline CDR1 MNHEY, CDR2 SVGAGI. The CDR3 consists of 15 residues. The CDR3 region has the DNA TGTGCCAGCAGTCCAACAGGGTCTCCTAATGAAAAACTGTTTTTT. Its protein product is CASSPTGSPNEKLFF.

This rearrangement joins TRBV7-2 to TRBJ2-3, with TRBD2 identical over 7 bases. The CDR3 has 13 residues. Germline V lookup: CDR1 SGHTA, CDR2 FQGNSA. The trim removed 6 bases at V and 7 bases at J, leaving 7 bases unmatched. This chain's CDR3 is CASRRDGGNTQYF. CDR3 nucleotide sequence: TGTGCCAGCAGAAGGGACGGGGGGAATACGCAGTATTTT.

The chain recombines TRBV7-9 with TRBJ2-5, with 11 bases aligning to TRBD2. This CDR3 is 17 amino acids long. Losses at the gene ends were 2 bases for V and 5 bases for J; bases not matched to a gene: 10. The germline CDR1 and CDR2 sequences are SEHNR and FQNEAQ (reference sequence). The CDR3 coding sequence is TGTGCCAGCAGCTTACCTGGGCTAGCGGGAGGTTGGGAGACCCAGTACTTC. It encodes CASSLPGLAGGWETQYF.